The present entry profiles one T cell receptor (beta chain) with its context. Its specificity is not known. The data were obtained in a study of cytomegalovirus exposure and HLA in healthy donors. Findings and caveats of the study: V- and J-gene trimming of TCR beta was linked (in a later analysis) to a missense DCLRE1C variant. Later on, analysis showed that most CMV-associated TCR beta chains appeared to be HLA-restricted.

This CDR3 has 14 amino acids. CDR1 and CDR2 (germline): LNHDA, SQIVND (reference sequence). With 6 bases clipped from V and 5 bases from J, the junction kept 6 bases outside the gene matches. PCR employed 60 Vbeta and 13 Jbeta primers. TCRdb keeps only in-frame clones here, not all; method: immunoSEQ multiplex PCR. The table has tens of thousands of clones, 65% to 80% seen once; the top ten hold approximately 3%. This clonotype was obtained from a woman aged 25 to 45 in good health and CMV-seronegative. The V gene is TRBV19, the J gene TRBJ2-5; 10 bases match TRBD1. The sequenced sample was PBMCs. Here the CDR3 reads CASSLTGGKETQYF. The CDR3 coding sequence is TGTGCCAGTAGCCTGACAGGGGGCAAGGAGACCCAGTACTTC.